These T cell receptor beta chains were read from a single sample in a study of blood T cell repertoires in COVID-19. The method was immunoSEQ multiplex PCR; TCRdb's version includes in-frame clones alone and lacks a portion of them. The sample lists about 360,000 clones; around 88% were seen once. Sample: peripheral blood. The receptors were gathered from a woman aged 55-70 years with COVID-19, enrolled during active disease. Each CDR3 is given with its conserved first and last residue. D genes are given only for firm matches. A row's size may be missing; if present it is once, few, many or a size class.

clone size	V gene	J gene	D gene	CDR3 protein	CDR3 DNA
NA	TRBV3-1/TRBV3-2	TRBJ1-2	TRBD1	CASSLGQGAYGYTF	TGTGCCAGCAGCCTTGGACAGGGGGCGTATGGCTACACCTTC
NA	TRBV15	TRBJ1-5	NA	CATSRDRQVNQPQHF	TGTGCCACCAGCAGAGATCGTCAGGTCAATCAGCCCCAGCATTTT
once	TRBV9	TRBJ2-3	TRBD2	CASSEKAGTSTDTQYF	TGTGCCAGCAGCGAAAAAGCGGGGACTAGCACAGATACGCAGTATTTT
NA	TRBV3-1/TRBV3-2	TRBJ2-1	TRBD2	CASSQVLAGGYNEQFF	TGTGCCAGCAGCCAAGTACTAGCGGGAGGTTACAATGAGCAGTTCTTC
NA	TRBV19	TRBJ1-4	NA	CASSITSTNEKLFF	TGTGCCAGTAGTATAACTTCAACTAATGAAAAACTGTTTTTT
NA	TRBV4-3	TRBJ1-1	NA	CASSQAQWDLGTEAFF	TGCGCCAGCAGCCAAGCCCAGTGGGACTTGGGCACTGAAGCTTTCTTT
NA	TRBV3-1/TRBV3-2	TRBJ1-3	NA	CASSGAGHSGNTIYF	TGTGCCAGCAGCGGGGCCGGTCACTCTGGAAACACCATATATTTT
NA	TRBV5-1	TRBJ1-1	NA	CASSLARSGTEAFF	TGCGCCAGCAGCTTGGCACGATCGGGGACTGAAGCTTTCTTT
NA	TRBV5-1	TRBJ2-5	TRBD2	CASSLGAGVETQYF	TGCGCCAGCAGCTTAGGAGCGGGGGTAGAGACCCAGTACTTC
NA	TRBV7-8	TRBJ1-5	TRBD1	CASSLGQGVYQPQHF	TGTGCCAGCAGCTTGGGACAGGGGGTCTATCAGCCCCAGCATTTT
NA	TRBV5-4	TRBJ1-1	NA	CASSLGGVGNTEAFF	TGTGCCAGCAGCTTGGGGGGGGTCGGGAACACTGAAGCTTTCTTT
once	TRBV7-9	TRBJ1-1	TRBD1	CASSQGGRTGKSEAFF	TGTGCCAGCAGCCAGGGAGGGAGGACAGGGAAGTCTGAAGCTTTCTTT
NA	TRBV5-1	TRBJ1-1	TRBD1	CASSLAYRDRAIGGTEAFF	TGCGCCAGCAGCTTGGCGTATCGGGACAGGGCGATTGGCGGCACTGAAGCTTTCTTT
NA	TRBV9	TRBJ1-1	NA	CASSVEAMNTEAFF	TGTGCCAGCAGCGTAGAAGCGATGAACACTGAAGCTTTCTTT
NA	TRBV6-5	TRBJ2-7	TRBD1	CASSPGAGGSYEQYF	TGTGCCAGCAGTCCCGGGGCAGGGGGTTCCTACGAGCAGTACTTC
NA	TRBV4-3	TRBJ2-1	TRBD2	CASSQILAGDYNEQFF	TGCGCCAGCAGCCAAATTCTAGCGGGGGATTACAATGAGCAGTTCTTC
NA	TRBV6-5	TRBJ2-2	NA	CASSYSIGGTGELFF	TGTGCCAGCAGTTACTCGATCGGGGGCACCGGGGAGCTGTTTTTT
NA	TRBV5-1	TRBJ2-7	NA	CASREGVYEQYF	TGCGCCAGCAGGGAGGGAGTCTACGAGCAGTACTTC
few	TRBV19	TRBJ2-7	TRBD1	CASSIGTGLYEQYF	TGTGCCAGTAGTATTGGGACAGGACTCTACGAGCAGTACTTC
NA	TRBV6-2/TRBV6-3	TRBJ2-1	TRBD2	CASSTQRGNEQFF	TGTGCCAGCAGTACACAGCGGGGGAATGAGCAGTTCTTC
NA	TRBV6-5	TRBJ1-4	NA	CASSQPQQATLFF	TGTGCCAGCAGTCAGCCACAACAGGCTACACTGTTTTTT
NA	TRBV6-5	TRBJ2-7	TRBD1	CASRADRAHEQYF	TGTGCCAGCAGGGCGGACAGGGCCCACGAGCAGTACTTC
NA	TRBV4-2	TRBJ2-3	TRBD1	CASSQDGQGTFTDTQYF	TGTGCCAGCAGCCAAGACGGACAGGGGACATTCACAGATACGCAGTATTTT